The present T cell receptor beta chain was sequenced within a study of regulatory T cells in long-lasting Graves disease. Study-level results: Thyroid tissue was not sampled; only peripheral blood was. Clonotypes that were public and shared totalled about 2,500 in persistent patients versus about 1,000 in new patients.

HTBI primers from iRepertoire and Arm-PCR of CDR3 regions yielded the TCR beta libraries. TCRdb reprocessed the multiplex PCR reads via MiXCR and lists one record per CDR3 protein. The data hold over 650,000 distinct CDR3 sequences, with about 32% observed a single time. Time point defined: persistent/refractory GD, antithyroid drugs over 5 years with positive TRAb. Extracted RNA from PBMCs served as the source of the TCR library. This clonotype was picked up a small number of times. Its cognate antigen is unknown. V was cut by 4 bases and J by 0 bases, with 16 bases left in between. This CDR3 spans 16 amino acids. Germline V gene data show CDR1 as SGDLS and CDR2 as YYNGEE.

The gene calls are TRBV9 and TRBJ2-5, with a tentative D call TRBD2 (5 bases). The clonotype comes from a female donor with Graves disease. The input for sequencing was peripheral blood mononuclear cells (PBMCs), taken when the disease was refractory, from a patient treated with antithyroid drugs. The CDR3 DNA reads TGTGCCAGCAGCCCAGACGAGGGCGAGTACCAAGAGACCCAGTACTTC. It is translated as CASSPDEGEYQETQYF.